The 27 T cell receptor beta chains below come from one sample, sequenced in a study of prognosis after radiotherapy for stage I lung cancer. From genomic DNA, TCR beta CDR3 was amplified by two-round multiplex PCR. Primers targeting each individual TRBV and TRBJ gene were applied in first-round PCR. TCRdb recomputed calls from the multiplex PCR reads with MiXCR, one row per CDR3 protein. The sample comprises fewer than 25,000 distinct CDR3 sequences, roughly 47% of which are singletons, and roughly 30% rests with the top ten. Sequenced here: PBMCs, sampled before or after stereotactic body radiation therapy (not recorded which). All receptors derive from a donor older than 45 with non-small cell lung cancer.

The CDR3 here is CASSLMTGAEKLFF. The CDR3 DNA reads TGTGCCAGCAGCCTTATGACAGGGGCTGAAAAACTGTTTTTT. The chain uses TRBV7-2 and TRBJ1-4, with 8 bases aligning to TRBD1. V trimming: 5 bases; J trimming: 7 bases; junction bases outside the gene matches: 6. Germline CDR1 is SGHTA and CDR2 is FQGNSA. There are 14 residues in the CDR3.

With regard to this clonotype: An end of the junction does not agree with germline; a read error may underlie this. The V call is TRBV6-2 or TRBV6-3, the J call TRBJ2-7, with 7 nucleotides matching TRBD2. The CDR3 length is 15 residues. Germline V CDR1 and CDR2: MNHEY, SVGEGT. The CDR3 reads CASSTPPGLGHEHYF. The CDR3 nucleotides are TGTGCCAGCAGTACACCCCCTGGACTAGGTCACGAGCATTACTTC.

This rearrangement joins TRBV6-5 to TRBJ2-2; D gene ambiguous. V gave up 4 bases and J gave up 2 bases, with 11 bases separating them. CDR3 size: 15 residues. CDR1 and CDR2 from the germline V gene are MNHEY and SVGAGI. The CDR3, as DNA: TGTGCCAGCAGTTCCCTCCGTGATAACACCGGGGAGCTGTTTTTT. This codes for CASSSLRDNTGELFF.

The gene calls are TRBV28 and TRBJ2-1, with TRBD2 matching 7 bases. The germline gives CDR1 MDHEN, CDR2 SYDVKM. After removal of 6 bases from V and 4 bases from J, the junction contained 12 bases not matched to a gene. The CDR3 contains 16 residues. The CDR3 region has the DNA TGTGCCAGCAGCTCACCGGGGGGTGGAGGTTACAATGAGCAGTTCTTC. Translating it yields CASSSPGGGGYNEQFF. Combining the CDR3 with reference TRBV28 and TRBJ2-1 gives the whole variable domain DVKVTQSSRYLVKRTGEKVFLECVQDMDHENMFWYRQDPGLGLRLIYFSYDVKMKEKGDIPEGYSVSREKKERFSLILESASTNQTSMYLCASSSPGGGGYNEQFFGPGTRLTVL.

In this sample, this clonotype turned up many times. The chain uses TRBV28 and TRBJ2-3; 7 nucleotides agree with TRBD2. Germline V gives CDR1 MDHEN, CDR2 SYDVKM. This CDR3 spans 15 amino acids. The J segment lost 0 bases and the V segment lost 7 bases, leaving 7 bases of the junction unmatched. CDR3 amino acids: CASNSLAASTDTQYF. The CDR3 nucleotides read TGTGCCAGCAATTCTCTAGCGGCTAGCACAGATACGCAGTATTTT.

For the CDR3, the DNA is TGTGCCAGTAGTCCGGGACTAGCGGGTTACAATGAGCAGTTCTTC. Translation: CASSPGLAGYNEQFF. The chain recombines TRBV19 with TRBJ2-1; TRBD2 matches at 12 bases. CDR1 and CDR2 (germline): LNHDA, SQIVND (reference sequence). The CDR3 runs 15 residues. Germline trimming cut 5 bases from V and 4 bases from J; bases unmatched to any gene: 3.

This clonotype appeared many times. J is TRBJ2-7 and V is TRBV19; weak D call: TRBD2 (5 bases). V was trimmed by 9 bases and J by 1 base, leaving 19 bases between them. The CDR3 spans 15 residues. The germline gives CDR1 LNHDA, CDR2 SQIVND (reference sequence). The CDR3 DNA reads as TGTGCCAGCTCCAATTTCGCGGGCACTTCCTACGAGCAGTACTTC. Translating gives CASSNFAGTSYEQYF.

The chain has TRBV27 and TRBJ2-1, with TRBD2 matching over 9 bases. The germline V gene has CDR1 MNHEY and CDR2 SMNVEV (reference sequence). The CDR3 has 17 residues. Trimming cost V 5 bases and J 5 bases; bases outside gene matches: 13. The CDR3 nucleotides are TGTGCCAGCAGTGGACGGACTAGCGTGATGCGGAACAATGAGCAGTTCTTC. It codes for CASSGRTSVMRNNEQFF.

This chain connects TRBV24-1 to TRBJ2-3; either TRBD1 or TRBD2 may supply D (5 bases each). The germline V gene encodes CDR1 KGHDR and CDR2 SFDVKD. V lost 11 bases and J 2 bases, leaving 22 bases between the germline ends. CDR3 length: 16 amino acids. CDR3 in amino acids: CASSHGGARLTDTQYF. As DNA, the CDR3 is TGTGCCAGTAGTCATGGGGGAGCGAGGCTCACAGATACGCAGTATTTT.

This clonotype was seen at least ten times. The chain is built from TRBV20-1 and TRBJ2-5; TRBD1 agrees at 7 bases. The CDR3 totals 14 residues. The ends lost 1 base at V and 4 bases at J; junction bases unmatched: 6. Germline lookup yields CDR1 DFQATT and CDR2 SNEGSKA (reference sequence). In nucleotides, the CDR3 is TGCAGTGCTAGAGCAACGACAGGGAGAGAGACCCAGTACTTC. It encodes CSARATTGRETQYF.

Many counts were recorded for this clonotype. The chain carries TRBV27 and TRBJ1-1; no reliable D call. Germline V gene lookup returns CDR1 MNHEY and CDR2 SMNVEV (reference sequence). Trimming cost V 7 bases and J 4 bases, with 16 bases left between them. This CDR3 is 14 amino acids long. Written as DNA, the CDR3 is TGTGCCAGCACCGCCAGTGGCCTTCTCACTGAAGCTTTCTTT. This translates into CASTASGLLTEAFF.

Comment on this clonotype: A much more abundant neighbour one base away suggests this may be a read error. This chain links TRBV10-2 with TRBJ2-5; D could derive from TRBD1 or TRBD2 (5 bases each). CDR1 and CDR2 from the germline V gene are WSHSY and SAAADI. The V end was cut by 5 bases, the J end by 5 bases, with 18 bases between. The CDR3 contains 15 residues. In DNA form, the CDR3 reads TGCGCCAGCAGTCAGGGTCTCAGAGGGAGTGAGACCCAGTACTTC. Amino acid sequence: CASSQGLRGSETQYF.

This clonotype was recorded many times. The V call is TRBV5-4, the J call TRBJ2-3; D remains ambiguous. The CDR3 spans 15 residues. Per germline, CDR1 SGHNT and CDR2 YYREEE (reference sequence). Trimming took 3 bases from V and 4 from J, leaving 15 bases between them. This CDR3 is CASSSHPQVSDTQYF. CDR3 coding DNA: TGTGCCAGCAGCTCGCATCCCCAAGTTTCAGATACGCAGTATTTT.

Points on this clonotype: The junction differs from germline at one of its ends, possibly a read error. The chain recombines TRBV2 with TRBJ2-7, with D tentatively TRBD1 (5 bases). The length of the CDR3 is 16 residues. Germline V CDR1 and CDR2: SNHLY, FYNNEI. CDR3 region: CASIERLGQYLYDQYF. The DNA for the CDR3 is TGTGCCAGCATTGAACGCCTGGGGCAGTACCTTTACGATCAGTACTTC. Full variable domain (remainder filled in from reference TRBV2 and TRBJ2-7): EPEVTQTPSHQVTQMGQEVILRCVPISNHLYFYWYRQILGQKVEFLVSFYNNEISEKSEIFDDQFSVERPDGSNFTLKIRSTKLEDSAMYFCASIERLGQYLYDQYFGPGTRLTVT.

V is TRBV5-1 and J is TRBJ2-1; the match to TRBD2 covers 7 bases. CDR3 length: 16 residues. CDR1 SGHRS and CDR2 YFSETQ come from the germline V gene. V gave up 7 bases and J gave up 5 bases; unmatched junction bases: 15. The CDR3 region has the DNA TGCGCCAGCCGCCCCGTGGCGGGGGAGTTTGACAATGAGCAGTTCTTC. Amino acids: CASRPVAGEFDNEQFF.

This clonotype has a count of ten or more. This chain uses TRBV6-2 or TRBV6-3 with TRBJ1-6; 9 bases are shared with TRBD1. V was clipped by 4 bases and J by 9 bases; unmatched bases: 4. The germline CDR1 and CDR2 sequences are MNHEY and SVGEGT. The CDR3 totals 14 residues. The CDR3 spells CASSWDRVSSPLHF. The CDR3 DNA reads TGTGCCAGCAGTTGGGACAGGGTTAGTTCACCCCTCCACTTT.

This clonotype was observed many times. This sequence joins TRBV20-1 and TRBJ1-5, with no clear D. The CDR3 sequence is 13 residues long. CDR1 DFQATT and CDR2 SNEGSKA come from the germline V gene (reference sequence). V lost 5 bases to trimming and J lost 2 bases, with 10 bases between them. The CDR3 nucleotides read TGCAGTGCTCAAAGGTCGGGCAATCAGCCCCAGCATTTT. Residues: CSAQRSGNQPQHF.

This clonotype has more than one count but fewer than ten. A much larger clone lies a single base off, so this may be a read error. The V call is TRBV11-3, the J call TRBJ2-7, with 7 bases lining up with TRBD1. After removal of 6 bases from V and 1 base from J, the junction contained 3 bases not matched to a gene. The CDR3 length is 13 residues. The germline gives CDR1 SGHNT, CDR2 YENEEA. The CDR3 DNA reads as TGTGCCAGCAGACTGGGACAGTCCTACGAGCAGTACTTC. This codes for CASRLGQSYEQYF. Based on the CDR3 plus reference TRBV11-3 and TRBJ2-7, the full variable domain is EAGVVQSPRYKIIEKKQPVAFWCNPISGHNTLYWYLQNLGQGPELLIRYENEEAVDDSQLPKDRFSAERLKGVDSTLKIQPAELGDSAVYLCASRLGQSYEQYFGPGTRLTVT.

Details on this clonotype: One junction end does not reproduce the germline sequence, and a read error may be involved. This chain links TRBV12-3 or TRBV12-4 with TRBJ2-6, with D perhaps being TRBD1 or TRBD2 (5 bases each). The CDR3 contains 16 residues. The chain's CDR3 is CASRTTGVAGANVLAF. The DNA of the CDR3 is TGTGCCAGCAGGACAACCGGGGTCGCTGGGGCCAACGTCCTGGCTTTC.

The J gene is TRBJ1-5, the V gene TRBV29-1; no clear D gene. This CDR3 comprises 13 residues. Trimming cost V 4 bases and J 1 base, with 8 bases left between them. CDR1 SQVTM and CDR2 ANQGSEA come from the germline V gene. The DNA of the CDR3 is TGCAGCGTTGCGGGTACAAGCAATCAGCCCCAGCATTTT. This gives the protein CSVAGTSNQPQHF.

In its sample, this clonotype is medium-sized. CDR3 DNA: TGCAGTGCTAGAGAGGGACAGACAACCTACGAGCAGTACTTC. Translated, it gives CSAREGQTTYEQYF. The chain carries TRBV20-1 and TRBJ2-7, with 7 bases identical to TRBD1. Germline CDR1 and CDR2: DFQATT and SNEGSKA (reference sequence). The CDR3 length is 14 residues. Losses at the gene ends were 0 bases for V and 2 bases for J; bases not matched to a gene: 4.

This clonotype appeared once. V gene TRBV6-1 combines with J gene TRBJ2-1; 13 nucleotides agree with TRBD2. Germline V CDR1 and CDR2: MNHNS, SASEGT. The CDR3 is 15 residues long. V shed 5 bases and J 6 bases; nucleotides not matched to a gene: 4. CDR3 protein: CASSRGLAGRNEQFF. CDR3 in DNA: TGTGCCAGCAGTAGGGGACTAGCGGGGCGCAATGAGCAGTTCTTC.

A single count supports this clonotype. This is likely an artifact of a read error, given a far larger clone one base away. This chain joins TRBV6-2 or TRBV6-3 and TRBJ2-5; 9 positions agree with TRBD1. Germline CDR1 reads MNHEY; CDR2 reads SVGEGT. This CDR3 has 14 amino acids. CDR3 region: CASTGTGSEETEYF. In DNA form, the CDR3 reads TGTGCCAGCACCGGGACAGGGAGCGAAGAGACCGAGTACTTC.

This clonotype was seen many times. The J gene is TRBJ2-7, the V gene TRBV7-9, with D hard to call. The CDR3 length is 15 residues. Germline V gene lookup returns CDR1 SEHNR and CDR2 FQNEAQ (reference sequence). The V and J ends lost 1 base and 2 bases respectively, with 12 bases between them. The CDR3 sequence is CASSLGSGVTYEQYF. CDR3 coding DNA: TGTGCCAGCAGCTTAGGGTCGGGCGTCACCTACGAGCAGTACTTC.

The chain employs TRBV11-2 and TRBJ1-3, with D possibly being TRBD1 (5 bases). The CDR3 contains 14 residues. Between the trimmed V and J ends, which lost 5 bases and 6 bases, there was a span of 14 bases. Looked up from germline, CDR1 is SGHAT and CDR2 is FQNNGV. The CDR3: CASSPRRGENTIYF. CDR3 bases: TGTGCCAGCAGCCCACGGCGGGGGGAAAACACCATATATTTT.

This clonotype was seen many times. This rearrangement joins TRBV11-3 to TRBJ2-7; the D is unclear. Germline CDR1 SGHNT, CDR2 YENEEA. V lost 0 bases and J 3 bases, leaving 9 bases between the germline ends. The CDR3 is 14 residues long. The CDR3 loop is CASSLDFGSYEQYF. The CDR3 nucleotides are TGTGCCAGCAGCTTAGATTTCGGCAGCTACGAGCAGTACTTC.

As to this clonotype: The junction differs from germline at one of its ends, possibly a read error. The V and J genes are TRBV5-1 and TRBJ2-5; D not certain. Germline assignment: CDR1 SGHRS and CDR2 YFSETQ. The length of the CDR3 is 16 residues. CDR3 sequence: CASSLTPDTIQETQYF. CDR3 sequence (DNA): TGTGCCAGCAGCTTGACGCCCGACACTATACAAGAGACCCAGTACTTC.